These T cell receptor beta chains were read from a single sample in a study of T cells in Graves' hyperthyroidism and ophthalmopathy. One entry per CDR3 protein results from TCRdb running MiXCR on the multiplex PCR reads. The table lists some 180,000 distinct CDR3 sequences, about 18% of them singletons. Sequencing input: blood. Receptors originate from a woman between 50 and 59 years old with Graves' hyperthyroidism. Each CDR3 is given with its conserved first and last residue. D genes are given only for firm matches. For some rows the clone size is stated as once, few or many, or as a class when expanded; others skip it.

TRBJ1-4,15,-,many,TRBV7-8,CASSINVGRNEKLFF,TGTGCCAGCAGCATAAATGTAGGCCGTAATGAAAAACTGTTTTTT
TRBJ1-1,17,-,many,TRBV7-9,CASSLFPGDPLNTEAFF,TGTGCCAGCAGCTTATTCCCCGGGGACCCCCTGAACACTGAAGCTTTCTTT
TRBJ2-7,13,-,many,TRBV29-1,CSVPGASSYEQYF,TGCAGCGTCCCCGGGGCCAGCTCCTACGAGCAGTACTTC
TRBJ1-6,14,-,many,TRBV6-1,CASTPGTYNSPLHF,TGTGCCAGCACCCCCGGGACTTATAATTCACCCCTCCACTTT
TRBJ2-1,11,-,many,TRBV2,CASRDVREQFF,TGTGCCAGCAGGGACGTTCGAGAGCAGTTCTTC
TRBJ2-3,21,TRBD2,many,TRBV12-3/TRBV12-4,CASSPRIGLAGGPWGTDTQYF,TGTGCCAGCAGCCCCAGGATCGGACTAGCGGGGGGGCCGTGGGGCACAGATACGCAGTATTTT
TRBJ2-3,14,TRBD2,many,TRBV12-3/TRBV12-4,CASSRAGGFDTQYF,TGTGCCAGCAGTAGAGCGGGGGGGTTCGATACGCAGTATTTT
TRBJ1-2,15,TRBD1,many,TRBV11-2,CASSLAGTGSYGYTF,TGTGCCAGCAGCTTAGCGGGGACAGGGTCATATGGCTACACCTTC
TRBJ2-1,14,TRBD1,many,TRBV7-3,CASSPDRGYNEQFF,TGTGCCAGCAGCCCCGACAGGGGCTACAATGAGCAGTTCTTC
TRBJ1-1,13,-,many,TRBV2,CASSEQVLLKAFF,TGTGCCAGCAGTGAACAGGTCCTCCTGAAAGCTTTCTTT
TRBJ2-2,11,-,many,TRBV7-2,CASRISGELFF,TGTGCCAGCAGGATATCCGGGGAGCTGTTTTTT
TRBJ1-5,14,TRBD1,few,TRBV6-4,CASSQQGAGKPQHF,TGTGCCAGCAGTCAGCAGGGGGCCGGAAAGCCCCAGCATTTT
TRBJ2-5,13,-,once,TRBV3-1,CASSQLDQETQYF,TGTGCCAGCAGCCAACTGGATCAAGAGACCCAGTACTTC
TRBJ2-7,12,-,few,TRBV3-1,CASSQAGYEQYF,TGTGCCAGCAGCCAAGCGGGGTACGAGCAGTACTTC
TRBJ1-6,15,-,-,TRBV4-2,CASSHEDGSNSPLHF,TGTGCCAGCAGCCACGAGGACGGTTCTAATTCACCCCTCCACTTT
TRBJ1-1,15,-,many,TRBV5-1,CASSGAGAWNTEAFF,TGCGCCAGCAGCGGGGCAGGAGCTTGGAACACTGAAGCTTTCTTT
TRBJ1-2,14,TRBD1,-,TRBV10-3,CAIRGQGDNYGYTF,TGTGCCATCAGGGGACAGGGGGATAACTATGGCTACACCTTC
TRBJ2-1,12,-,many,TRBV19,CASSMDGDEQFF,TGTGCCAGTAGTATGGACGGGGATGAGCAGTTCTTC
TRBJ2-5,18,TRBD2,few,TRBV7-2,CASSLSVFGGGSQETQYF,TGTGCCAGCAGCTTATCAGTATTCGGGGGGGGCAGCCAAGAGACCCAGTACTTC
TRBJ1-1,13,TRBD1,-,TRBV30,CAWSARQGTEAFF,TGTGCCTGGAGCGCTAGACAGGGCACTGAAGCTTTCTTT
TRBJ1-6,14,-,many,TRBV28,CASGGSTYNSPLHF,TGTGCCAGTGGGGGCTCGACCTATAATTCACCCCTCCACTTT
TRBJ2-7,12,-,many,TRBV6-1,CASRGSSYEQYF,TGTGCCAGCCGAGGGTCCTCCTACGAGCAGTACTTC
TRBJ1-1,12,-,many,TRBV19,CASLHPNTEAFF,TGTGCCAGTTTACACCCGAACACTGAAGCTTTCTTT
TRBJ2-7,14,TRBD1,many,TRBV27,CASSWTGGSYEQYF,TGTGCCAGCAGTTGGACAGGGGGCTCCTACGAGCAGTACTTC
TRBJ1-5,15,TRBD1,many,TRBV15,CATSSRTGGNQPQHF,TGTGCCACCAGCTCTCGGACAGGGGGCAATCAGCCCCAGCATTTT
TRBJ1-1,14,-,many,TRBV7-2,CASSLDWDTTEAFF,TGTGCCAGCAGCCTTGATTGGGATACCACTGAAGCTTTCTTT
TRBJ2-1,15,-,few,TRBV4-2,CASSLDLEGFNEQFF,TGTGCCAGCAGCCTGGACCTCGAGGGCTTTAATGAGCAGTTCTTC
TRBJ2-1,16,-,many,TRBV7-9,CASSPRSGSSYNEQFF,TGTGCCAGCAGCCCACGATCAGGGAGCTCCTACAATGAGCAGTTCTTC